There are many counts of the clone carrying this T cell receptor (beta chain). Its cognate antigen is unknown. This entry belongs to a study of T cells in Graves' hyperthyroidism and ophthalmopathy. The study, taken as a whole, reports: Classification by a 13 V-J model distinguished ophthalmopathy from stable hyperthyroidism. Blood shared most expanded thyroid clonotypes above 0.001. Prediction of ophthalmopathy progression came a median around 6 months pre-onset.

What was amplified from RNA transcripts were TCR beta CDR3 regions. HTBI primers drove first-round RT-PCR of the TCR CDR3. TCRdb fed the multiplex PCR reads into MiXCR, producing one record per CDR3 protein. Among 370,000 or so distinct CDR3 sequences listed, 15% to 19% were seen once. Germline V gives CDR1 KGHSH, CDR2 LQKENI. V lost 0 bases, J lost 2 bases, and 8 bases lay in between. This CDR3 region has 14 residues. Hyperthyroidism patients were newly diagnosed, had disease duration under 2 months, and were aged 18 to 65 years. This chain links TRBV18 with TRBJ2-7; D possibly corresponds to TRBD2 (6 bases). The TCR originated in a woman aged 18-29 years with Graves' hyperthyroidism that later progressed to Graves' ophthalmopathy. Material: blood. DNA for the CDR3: TGTGCCAGCTCACCACCGGGACTCCCCTACGAGCAGTACTTC. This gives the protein CASSPPGLPYEQYF.